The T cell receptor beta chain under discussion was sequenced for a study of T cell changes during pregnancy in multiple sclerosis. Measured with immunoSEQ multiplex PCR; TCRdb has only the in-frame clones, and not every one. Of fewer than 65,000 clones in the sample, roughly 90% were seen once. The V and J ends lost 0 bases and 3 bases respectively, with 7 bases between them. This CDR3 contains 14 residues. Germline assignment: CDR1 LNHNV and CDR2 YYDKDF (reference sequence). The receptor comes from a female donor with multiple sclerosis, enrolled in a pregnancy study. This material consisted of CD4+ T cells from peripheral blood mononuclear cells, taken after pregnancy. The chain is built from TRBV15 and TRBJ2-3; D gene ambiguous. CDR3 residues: CATSREIRTDTQYF. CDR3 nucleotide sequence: TGTGCCACCAGCAGAGAGATCCGGACAGATACGCAGTATTTT.